A single sample is the source of the 13 T cell receptor beta chains below, sequenced in a study of cytomegalovirus exposure and HLA in healthy donors. The PCR contained 60 Vbeta and 13 Jbeta primers. Profiled with immunoSEQ multiplex PCR; TCRdb holds only in-frame clones, not every one. The sample has 150,000 to 200,000 clones; 75% to 85% are singletons. The sequencing sample was made of PBMCs. The receptors derive from a woman aged 50 to 60 in good health and CMV-seronegative.

This clone was recorded once. V usage is TRBV5-1 and J usage is TRBJ2-3, with D tentatively TRBD2 (5 bases). Germline loops: CDR1 SGHRS, CDR2 YFSETQ. Trimming pared 0 bases from V and 2 bases from J, leaving 16 bases between. The CDR3 has 17 residues. CDR3 sequence reads: CASSLARGGGPTDTQYF. The CDR3 nucleotides are TGCGCCAGCAGCTTGGCCAGAGGAGGCGGTCCCACAGATACGCAGTATTTT.

The J gene is TRBJ2-5, the V gene TRBV10-1; the match to TRBD2 covers 7 bases. The trim removed 5 bases at V and 4 bases at J, leaving 10 bases unmatched. CDR3 length: 15 amino acids. In germline, CDR1 is WNHNN, CDR2 SYGVQD (reference sequence). CDR3 DNA sequence: TGCGCCAGCAGTCCTAGCGGCTCTATAGGAGAGACCCAGTACTTC. This codes for CASSPSGSIGETQYF.

This clone has just a few counts. CDR3 residues: CASSLSRRAESSYEQYF. The CDR3 DNA follows: TGCGCCAGCAGCTTGAGCAGGCGGGCCGAGAGCTCCTACGAGCAGTACTTC. The gene calls are TRBV5-1 and TRBJ2-7; tentative D call: TRBD2 (5 bases). Trimming stripped 1 base from V and 0 bases from J, with 17 bases between. The length of the CDR3 is 17 residues. Germline CDR1 is SGHRS and CDR2 is YFSETQ.

V gene TRBV28 combines with J gene TRBJ2-7; 7 bases line up with TRBD1. CDR1 MDHEN and CDR2 SYDVKM come from the germline V gene. The CDR3 is 16 residues long. With V trimmed by 1 base and J by 3 bases, 9 bases remained unmatched. CDR3 loop: CASSLSPGDSFYEQYF. The CDR3 DNA reads as TGTGCCAGCAGTTTATCTCCCGGGGACAGTTTCTACGAGCAGTACTTC.

This chain joins TRBV28 and TRBJ1-1; weak D call: TRBD1 (5 bases). With 8 bases removed from V and 10 bases from J, the gap between germline ends came to 17 bases. The CDR3 length is 12 residues. Germline CDR1 is MDHEN and CDR2 is SYDVKM. CDR3 nucleotide sequence: TGTGCCAGCCGATTATCAGGGCTGGTAGCTTTCTTT. Protein sequence: CASRLSGLVAFF.

The chain recombines TRBV5-1 with TRBJ1-1; 8 bases agree with TRBD1. Trimming removed 3 bases from V and 7 bases from J; junction bases left unmatched: 5. The CDR3 covers 13 residues. Germline loops: CDR1 SGHRS, CDR2 YFSETQ. The DNA for the CDR3 is TGCGCCAGCAGCTGGCAGGGGGCCTTTGAAGCTTTCTTT. Translation: CASSWQGAFEAFF.

The chain couples TRBV4-1 to TRBJ1-2, with 7 bases that match TRBD1. This CDR3 has 13 amino acids. V shed 3 bases, J shed 4 bases, and the junction held 2 bases outside the gene matches. The germline V gene has CDR1 MGHRA and CDR2 YSYEKL. The CDR3: CASSQGQTYGYTF. The CDR3 DNA reads TGCGCCAGCAGCCAGGGACAGACCTATGGCTACACCTTC.

The gene calls are TRBV27 and TRBJ2-3; tentatively, D is TRBD2 (5 bases). Trimming removed 10 bases from V and 7 bases from J, with 12 bases in between. This CDR3 contains 11 residues. Germline values: CDR1 MNHEY, CDR2 SMNVEV (reference sequence). The CDR3 loop is CATARGHTQYF. The DNA for the CDR3 is TGTGCCACTGCGAGAGGGCATACGCAGTATTTT.

The CDR3 protein is CASSKRESLNNEQFF. The DNA of the CDR3 is TGTGCCAGCTCAAAGCGGGAGAGTTTGAACAATGAGCAGTTCTTC. The chain recombines TRBV18 with TRBJ2-1; the match to TRBD2 covers 8 bases. V shed 5 bases, J shed 5 bases, and the junction held 8 bases outside the gene matches. Germline CDR1 is KGHSH and CDR2 is LQKENI. This CDR3 region has 15 residues.

This sequence joins TRBV29-1 and TRBJ2-7; D perhaps matches TRBD2 (5 bases). Germline V gives CDR1 SQVTM, CDR2 ANQGSEA. Trimming left V 5 bases short and J 2 bases short, with 19 bases between. CDR3 size: 15 residues. CDR3 in amino acids: CSVKPDFSGPYEQYF. CDR3 DNA sequence: TGCAGCGTTAAGCCGGACTTCTCCGGTCCCTACGAGCAGTACTTC.

On this clone itself: Relative to the germline gene, one junction end is altered; a read error may explain this. CDR3 residues: CASTLGASTVF. CDR3 sequence (DNA): TGTGCCAGCACCCTGGGGGCAAGCACCGTCTTC. The rearrangement joins TRBV25-1 to TRBJ2-1; perhaps TRBD1 as D (6 bases). CDR3 length: 11 amino acids. The V gene's germline CDR1 is MGHDK and CDR2 SYGVNS.

J is TRBJ1-4 and V is TRBV27; unclear D gene. This CDR3 has 13 amino acids. Germline CDR1 reads MNHEY; CDR2 reads SMNVEV (reference sequence). V lost 3 bases to trimming and J lost 5 bases, with 7 bases between them. CDR3 DNA: TGTGCCAGCAGTTTTTGGGAGAATGAAAAACTGTTTTTT. It codes for CASSFWENEKLFF.

V and J are TRBV5-4 and TRBJ2-7, with a weak D call TRBD2 (6 bases). Trimming cost V 6 bases and J 1 base, with 23 bases left between them. The CDR3 loop spans 17 amino acids. CDR1 SGHNT and CDR2 YYREEE come from the germline V gene (reference sequence). CDR3 nucleotides: TGTGCCAGCACACCCTTCCCCCGCGGGAATGGGTCCTACGAGCAGTACTTC. This translates into CASTPFPRGNGSYEQYF.